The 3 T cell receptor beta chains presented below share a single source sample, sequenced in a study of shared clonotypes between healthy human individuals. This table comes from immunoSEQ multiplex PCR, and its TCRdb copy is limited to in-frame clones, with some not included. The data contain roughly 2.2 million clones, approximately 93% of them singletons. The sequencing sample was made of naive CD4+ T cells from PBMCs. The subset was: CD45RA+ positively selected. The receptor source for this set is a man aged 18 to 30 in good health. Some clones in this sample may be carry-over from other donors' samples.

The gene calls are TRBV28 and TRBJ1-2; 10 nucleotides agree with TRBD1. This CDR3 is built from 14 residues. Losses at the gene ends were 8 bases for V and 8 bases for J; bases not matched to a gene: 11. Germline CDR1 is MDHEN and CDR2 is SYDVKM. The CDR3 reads CASGGTGAFYGYTF. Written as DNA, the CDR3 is TGTGCCAGCGGGGGGACAGGGGCCTTCTACGGCTACACCTTC.

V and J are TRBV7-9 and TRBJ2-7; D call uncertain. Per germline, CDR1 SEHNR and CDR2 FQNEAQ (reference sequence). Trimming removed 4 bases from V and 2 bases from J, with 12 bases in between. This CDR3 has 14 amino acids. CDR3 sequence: CASSSEEATYEQYF. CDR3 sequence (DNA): TGTGCCAGCAGCTCAGAAGAGGCTACCTACGAGCAGTACTTC.

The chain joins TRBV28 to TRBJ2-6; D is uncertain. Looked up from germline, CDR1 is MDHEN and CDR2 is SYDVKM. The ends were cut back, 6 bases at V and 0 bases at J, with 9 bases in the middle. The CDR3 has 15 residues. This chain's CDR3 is CASRDTSSGANVLTF. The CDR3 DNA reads TGTGCCAGCAGAGACACAAGCTCTGGGGCCAACGTCCTGACTTTC. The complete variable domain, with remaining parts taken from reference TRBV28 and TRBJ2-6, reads DVKVTQSSRYLVKRTGEKVFLECVQDMDHENMFWYRQDPGLGLRLIYFSYDVKMKEKGDIPEGYSVSREKKERFSLILESASTNQTSMYLCASRDTSSGANVLTFGAGSRLTVL.